The rows below give T cell receptor beta chains drawn from one sample of a study. TCRdb reanalysed the 5' RACE reads using MiXCR and keeps one entry per CDR3 protein. The sample yields about 61,000 distinct CDR3 sequences, about 31% seen once. Sequencing was performed on tumor-infiltrating naive CD4+ T cells sorted from the breast tumor. The receptors derive from a female donor with breast cancer. Both conserved end residues are part of each CDR3. The order of the fields is V gene, D gene, J gene, clone size, CDR3 length, CDR3 DNA, CDR3 protein. A D gene is named only where the DNA matches it firmly. The size of a clone is reported for some rows only, either as once, few or many, or as a class for expanded clones.

V: TRBV5-1
D: TRBD1
J: TRBJ2-2
size: many
length: 13
DNA: TGCGCCAACCCAACAGGGGGCACCGGGGAGCTGTTTTTT
CDR3: CANPTGGTGELFF

V: TRBV7-2
D: TRBD2
J: TRBJ2-3
size: -
length: 16
DNA: TGTGCCAGCAGCTACGGACTAGCGAAAAGCACAGATACGCAGTATTTT
CDR3: CASSYGLAKSTDTQYF

V: TRBV3-1
D: -
J: TRBJ2-3
size: -
length: 13
DNA: TGTGCCAGCAGCCAAGGCGGTCAATATACGCAGTATTTT
CDR3: CASSQGGQYTQYF

V: TRBV10-3
D: -
J: TRBJ1-5
size: many
length: 13
DNA: TGTGCCACTAGGGAATATAGCAATCAGCCCCAGCATTTT
CDR3: CATREYSNQPQHF

V: TRBV2
D: TRBD1
J: TRBJ1-5
size: few
length: 15
DNA: TGTGCCAGCAGATCGACAGGGCTCAGCAATCAGCCCCAGCATTTT
CDR3: CASRSTGLSNQPQHF

V: TRBV4-1
D: -
J: TRBJ1-1
size: -
length: 14
DNA: TGCGCCAGCAGCCGTATATTAAAAGGGACTGAAGCTTTCTTT
CDR3: CASSRILKGTEAFF

V: TRBV5-1
D: TRBD2
J: TRBJ2-5
size: -
length: 15
DNA: TGCGCCAGCAGCTTGGGATCAAGCGGGGTGGAGACCCAGTACTTC
CDR3: CASSLGSSGVETQYF

V: TRBV3-1
D: -
J: TRBJ1-1
size: -
length: 13
DNA: TGTGCCAGCATCCGCCGGGGGAGCACTGAAGCTTTCTTT
CDR3: CASIRRGSTEAFF

V: TRBV5-6
D: -
J: TRBJ2-1
size: -
length: 12
DNA: TGTGCCAGCAGCTTTTCGCAGGGGTCGCAGTTCTTC
CDR3: CASSFSQGSQFF

V: TRBV4-1
D: TRBD2
J: TRBJ2-3
size: -
length: 17
DNA: TGCGCCAGCAGCCCCGTGGGGACGGGAGGAAGCACAGATACGCAGTATTTT
CDR3: CASSPVGTGGSTDTQYF

V: TRBV24-1
D: TRBD2
J: TRBJ2-5
size: many
length: 14
DNA: TGTGCCACCAGTGCCGGCGGGAGTGGGGAGACCCAGTACTTC
CDR3: CATSAGGSGETQYF

V: TRBV5-1
D: -
J: TRBJ2-6
size: many
length: 11
DNA: TGCGCCAGCAGTAATAGCAACGTCCTGACTTTC
CDR3: CASSNSNVLTF

V: TRBV6-2/TRBV6-3
D: -
J: TRBJ1-5
size: -
length: 14
DNA: TGTGCCAGCAGTTACTTCACGGCCAATCAGCCCCAGCATTTT
CDR3: CASSYFTANQPQHF

V: TRBV5-1
D: -
J: TRBJ2-7
size: -
length: 15
DNA: TGCGCCAGCAGCACGGGGACGGCGAGCTCCTACGAGCAGTACTTC
CDR3: CASSTGTASSYEQYF

V: TRBV6-5
D: -
J: TRBJ2-1
size: -
length: 14
DNA: TGTGCCAGCAACAAACTAGGACGGAGCAATGAGCAGTTCTTC
CDR3: CASNKLGRSNEQFF

V: TRBV20-1
D: -
J: TRBJ1-5
size: few
length: 11
DNA: TGCAGTGCTGACGGTAATCAGCCCCAGCATTTT
CDR3: CSADGNQPQHF

V: TRBV9
D: -
J: TRBJ1-3
size: many
length: 14
DNA: TGTGCCAGCAGCGTACAGAACGTCGGAAACACCATATATTTT
CDR3: CASSVQNVGNTIYF

V: TRBV28
D: -
J: TRBJ2-1
size: many
length: 12
DNA: TGTGCCAGCAGTACCAACTACAATGAGCAGTTCTTC
CDR3: CASSTNYNEQFF

V: TRBV7-2
D: -
J: TRBJ2-7
size: once
length: 14
DNA: TGTGCCAGCAGCCTAAGGGACGAATGGTACGAGCAGTACTTC
CDR3: CASSLRDEWYEQYF

V: TRBV20-1
D: -
J: TRBJ1-1
size: few
length: 15
DNA: TGCAGTGCTAGGAGGAAGGGAGGAATGAACACTGAAGCTTTCTTT
CDR3: CSARRKGGMNTEAFF

V: TRBV7-9
D: -
J: TRBJ2-3
size: many
length: 14
DNA: TGTGCCAGCAGCGCCAGCGGGAGCACAGATACGCAGTATTTT
CDR3: CASSASGSTDTQYF

V: TRBV7-3
D: TRBD2
J: TRBJ2-1
size: many
length: 15
DNA: TGTGCCAGCAGCGCGACTAGCGCACTCTACAATGAGCAGTTCTTC
CDR3: CASSATSALYNEQFF

V: TRBV9
D: TRBD2
J: TRBJ2-1
size: -
length: 16
DNA: TGTGCCAGCAGCGACCAGACTAGCGGGGACTACAATGAGCAGTTCTTC
CDR3: CASSDQTSGDYNEQFF

V: TRBV5-5
D: -
J: TRBJ2-2
size: -
length: 16
DNA: TGTGCCAGCAGCTTGGTCCGCCAGGTTAACACCGGGGAGCTGTTTTTT
CDR3: CASSLVRQVNTGELFF